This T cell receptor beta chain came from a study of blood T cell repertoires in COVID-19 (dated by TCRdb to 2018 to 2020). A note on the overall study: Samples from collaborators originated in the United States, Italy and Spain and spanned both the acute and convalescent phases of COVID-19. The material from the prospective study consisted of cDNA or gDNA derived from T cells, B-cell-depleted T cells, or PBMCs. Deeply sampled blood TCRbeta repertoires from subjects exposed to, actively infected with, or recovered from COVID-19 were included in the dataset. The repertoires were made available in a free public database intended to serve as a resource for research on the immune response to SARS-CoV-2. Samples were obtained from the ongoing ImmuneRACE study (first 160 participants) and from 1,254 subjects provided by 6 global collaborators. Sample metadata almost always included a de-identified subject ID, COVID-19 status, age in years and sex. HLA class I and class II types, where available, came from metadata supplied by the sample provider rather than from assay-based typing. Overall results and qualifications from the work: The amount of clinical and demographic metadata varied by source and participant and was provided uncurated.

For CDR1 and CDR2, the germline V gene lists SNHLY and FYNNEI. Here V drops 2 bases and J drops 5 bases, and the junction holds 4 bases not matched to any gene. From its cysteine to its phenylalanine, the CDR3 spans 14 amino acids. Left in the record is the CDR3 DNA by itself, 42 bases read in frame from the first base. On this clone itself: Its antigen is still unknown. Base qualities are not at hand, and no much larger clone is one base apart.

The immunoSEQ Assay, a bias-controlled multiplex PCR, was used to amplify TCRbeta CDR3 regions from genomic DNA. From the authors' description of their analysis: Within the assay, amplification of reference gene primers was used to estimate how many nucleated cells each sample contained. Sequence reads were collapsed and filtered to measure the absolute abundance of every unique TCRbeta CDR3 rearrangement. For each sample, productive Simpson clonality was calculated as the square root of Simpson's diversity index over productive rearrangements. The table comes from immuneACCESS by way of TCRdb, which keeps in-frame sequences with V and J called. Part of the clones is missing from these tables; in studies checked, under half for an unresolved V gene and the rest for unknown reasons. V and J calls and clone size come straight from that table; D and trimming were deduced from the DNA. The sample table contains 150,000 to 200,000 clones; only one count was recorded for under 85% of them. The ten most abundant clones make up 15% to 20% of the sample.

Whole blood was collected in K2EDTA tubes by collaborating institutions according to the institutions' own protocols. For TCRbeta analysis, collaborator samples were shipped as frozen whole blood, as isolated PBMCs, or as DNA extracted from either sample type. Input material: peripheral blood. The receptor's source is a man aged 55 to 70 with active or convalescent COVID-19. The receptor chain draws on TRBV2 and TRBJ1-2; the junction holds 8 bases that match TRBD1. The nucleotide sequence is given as TGTGCCAGCAGTGAATGGACAGGGAGGTATGGCTACACCTTC. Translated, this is CASSEWTGRYGYTF. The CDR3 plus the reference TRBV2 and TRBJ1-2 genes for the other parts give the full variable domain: EPEVTQTPSHQVTQMGQEVILRCVPISNHLYFYWYRQILGQKVEFLVSFYNNEISEKSEIFDDQFSVERPDGSNFTLKIRSTKLEDSAMYFCASSEWTGRYGYTFGSGTRLTVV.